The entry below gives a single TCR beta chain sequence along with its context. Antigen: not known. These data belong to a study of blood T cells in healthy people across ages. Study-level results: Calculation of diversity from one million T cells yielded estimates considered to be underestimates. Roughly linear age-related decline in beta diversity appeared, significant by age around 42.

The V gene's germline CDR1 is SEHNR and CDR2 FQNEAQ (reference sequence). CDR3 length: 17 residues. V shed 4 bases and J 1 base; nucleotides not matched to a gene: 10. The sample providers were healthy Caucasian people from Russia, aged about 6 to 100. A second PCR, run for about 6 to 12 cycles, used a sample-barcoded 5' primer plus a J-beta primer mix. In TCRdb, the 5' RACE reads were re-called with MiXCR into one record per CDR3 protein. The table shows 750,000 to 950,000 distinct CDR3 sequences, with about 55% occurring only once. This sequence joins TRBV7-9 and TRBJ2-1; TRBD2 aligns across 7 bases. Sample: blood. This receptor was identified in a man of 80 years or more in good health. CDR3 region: CASSSPTGGRSYNEQFF. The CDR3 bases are TGTGCCAGCAGCTCCCCGACTGGCGGGAGATCCTACAATGAGCAGTTCTTC.